A single sample is the source of the 30 T cell receptor beta chains below, sequenced in a study of shared clonotypes between healthy human individuals. The repertoire was sequenced with immunoSEQ multiplex PCR; TCRdb's copy has only in-frame clones and lacks some. The sample lists some 2,500,000 clones, roughly 92% occurring once. The sequenced sample was naive CD4+ T cells from PBMCs. Subset given: CD45RA+ positively selected. The receptors here all came from a young man in good health. Some clones in this sample may be carry-over from other donors' samples.

Of note for this clone: Other nucleotide sequences in the sample specify the same CDR3. The V call is TRBV20-1, the J call TRBJ1-1; D unclear. CDR3 length: 11 residues. Germline values: CDR1 DFQATT, CDR2 SNEGSKA (reference sequence). Deletions cut 0 bases from V and 7 bases from J, with 6 bases between. The CDR3 protein is CSARDRGEAFF. The CDR3 DNA sequence: TGCAGTGCTAGAGATCGGGGTGAAGCTTTCTTT.

This chain joins TRBV5-1 and TRBJ1-5; D is unclear. The V gene's germline CDR1 is SGHRS and CDR2 YFSETQ. Trimming took 10 bases from V and 0 from J, leaving 14 bases between them. The CDR3 length is 14 residues. The CDR3 DNA is TGCGCCCCCACCCTTCCCCATAGCAATCAGCCCCAGCATTTT. Residues: CAPTLPHSNQPQHF. Together with reference TRBV5-1 and TRBJ1-5, the CDR3 gives the full variable domain: KAGVTQTPRYLIKTRGQQVTLSCSPISGHRSVSWYQQTPGQGLQFLFEYFSETQRNKGNFPGRFSGRQFSNSRSEMNVSTLELGDSALYLCAPTLPHSNQPQHFGDGTRLSIL.

The rearrangement links TRBV19 to TRBJ2-7; possible D gene TRBD2, 5 bases. CDR1 is LNHDA and CDR2 is SQIVND in the germline V gene (reference sequence). The CDR3 loop spans 13 amino acids. The germline V and J ends were trimmed by 5 bases and 4 bases, with 12 bases remaining between them. The DNA of the CDR3 is TGTGCCAGTAGTCGGACTCCCCTTTACGAGCAGTACTTC. Residues: CASSRTPLYEQYF. Filled out from reference TRBV19 and TRBJ2-7, the complete variable domain reads DGGITQSPKYLFRKEGQNVTLSCEQNLNHDAMYWYRQDPGQGLRLIYYSQIVNDFQKGDIAEGYSVSREKKESFPLTVTSAQKNPTAFYLCASSRTPLYEQYFGPGTRLTVT.

A note on this clone: This sample also contains other DNA sequences that code for the same CDR3. V gene TRBV29-1 combines with J gene TRBJ2-4; D uncertain. The CDR3 totals 14 residues. V was shortened by 6 bases and J by 0 bases, with 12 bases between the two germline ends. Looked up from germline, CDR1 is SQVTM and CDR2 is ANQGSEA. Here the CDR3 reads CSVQGRLAKNIQYF. DNA for the CDR3: TGCAGCGTCCAAGGGCGCCTAGCCAAAAACATTCAGTACTTC.

The chain combines TRBV13 with TRBJ2-5, with TRBD1 as a possible D gene (6 bases). The CDR3 has 14 residues. Trimming stripped 1 base from V and 1 base from J, with 7 bases between. The germline V gene has CDR1 PRHDT and CDR2 FYEKMQ (reference sequence). The CDR3 DNA follows: TGTGCCAGCAGCTTAGACAGGGTCCAAGAGACCCAGTACTTC. It codes for CASSLDRVQETQYF.

The CDR3 DNA follows: TGTGCCAGCTCACCATCCACGGACTACACCTTC. Its translation: CASSPSTDYTF. The rearrangement uses TRBV18 and TRBJ1-2; D gene ambiguous. Germline V CDR1 and CDR2: KGHSH, LQKENI. The CDR3 loop spans 11 amino acids. Trimming left V 2 bases short and J 10 bases short, with 8 bases between.

The chain has TRBV28 and TRBJ1-1; D is perhaps TRBD1 (6 bases). Germline CDR1 and CDR2: MDHEN and SYDVKM. The CDR3 has 11 amino acids. Trimming took 4 bases from V and 11 from J, leaving 11 bases between them. The CDR3: CASSSRRGAFF. In nucleotides, the CDR3 is TGTGCCAGCAGTTCCCGAAGGGGGGCTTTCTTT.

The chain combines TRBV4-3 with TRBJ2-1, with a weak D call TRBD1 (5 bases). The CDR3 has 16 residues. The germline V gene has CDR1 LGHNA and CDR2 YSLEER. The V end lost 2 bases, the J end lost 9 bases, and 20 bases lay between the germline ends. The CDR3 DNA follows: TGCGCCAGCAGCCAAAGGGTAGCCCAGGGAACCAGTGAGCAGTTCTTC. This translates into CASSQRVAQGTSEQFF.

The rearrangement links TRBV7-2 to TRBJ2-7; D is undetermined. The CDR3 contains 13 residues. Germline V gives CDR1 SGHTA, CDR2 FQGNSA. V was shortened by 5 bases and J by 3 bases, with 11 bases between the two germline ends. The CDR3 reads CASSRSTFYEQYF. The DNA of the CDR3 is TGTGCCAGCAGCCGCAGTACTTTCTACGAGCAGTACTTC.

The CDR3 reads CASSRPGSRVFYEQYF. CDR3 sequence (DNA): TGTGCCAGCAGCCGGCCGGGTAGTCGGGTCTTTTACGAGCAGTACTTC. The rearrangement uses TRBV11-2 and TRBJ2-7; the D is unclear. Germline CDR1 SGHAT, CDR2 FQNNGV. The CDR3 runs to 16 residues. Trimming left V 5 bases short and J 4 bases short, with 21 bases between.

The V and J genes are TRBV5-6 and TRBJ2-7; tentatively, D is TRBD2 (6 bases). CDR1 and CDR2 (germline): SGHDT, YYEEEE. V was shortened by 4 bases and J by 2 bases, with 10 bases between the two germline ends. This CDR3 has 13 residues. The CDR3 loop reads CASSDRLAYEQYF. CDR3 DNA: TGTGCCAGCAGCGATAGACTAGCCTACGAGCAGTACTTC.

V gene TRBV4-1 combines with J gene TRBJ1-1; D unclear. The CDR3 length is 13 residues. Germline-derived CDR1 and CDR2 are MGHRA and YSYEKL. V gave up 1 base and J gave up 5 bases, with 8 bases separating them. The CDR3 region is CASSQGRWTEAFF. CDR3 coding DNA: TGCGCCAGCAGCCAAGGGCGGTGGACTGAAGCTTTCTTT.

This clone was found a few times. The chain joins TRBV7-9 to TRBJ1-4; tentatively, D is TRBD1 (5 bases). The V gene's germline CDR1 is SEHNR and CDR2 FQNEAQ (reference sequence). The length of the CDR3 is 15 residues. The germline V and J ends were trimmed by 1 base and 6 bases, with 12 bases remaining between them. For the CDR3, the DNA is TGTGCCAGCAGCTTAGTTCGGGGGGGTGATGAAAAACTGTTTTTT. Protein: CASSLVRGGDEKLFF.

This chain links TRBV7-2 with TRBJ2-7, with 7 bases aligning to TRBD1. CDR1 is SGHTA, CDR2 FQGNSA, per germline. This CDR3 contains 13 residues. The junction had 6 bases not matched to a gene; V was cut back by 5 bases and J by 5 bases. The CDR3 loop reads CASSPGTVNEQYF. For the CDR3, the DNA is TGTGCCAGCAGCCCCGGGACAGTTAACGAGCAGTACTTC.

This sequence joins TRBV9 and TRBJ2-2; perhaps TRBD2 as D (6 bases). Germline V gives CDR1 SGDLS, CDR2 YYNGEE. This CDR3 region has 16 residues. V was cut by 2 bases and J by 7 bases, with 18 bases left in between. The CDR3 here is CASSVDGRGWGGELFF. CDR3 nucleotide sequence: TGTGCCAGCAGCGTCGACGGGAGAGGATGGGGCGGGGAGCTGTTTTTT.

The chain links TRBV29-1 to TRBJ2-7; D uncertain. The CDR3 has 12 amino acids. V was pared by 3 bases and J by 2 bases, with 8 bases between. Germline V CDR1 and CDR2: SQVTM, ANQGSEA. CDR3 protein: CSVESDTYEQYF. For the CDR3, the DNA is TGCAGCGTTGAGTCCGATACCTACGAGCAGTACTTC.

V and J are TRBV5-6 and TRBJ2-7; 7 bases fit TRBD2. The CDR3 loop spans 14 amino acids. Trimming at V came to 2 bases and at J to 5 bases, leaving 7 bases not matched to a gene. The germline V gene encodes CDR1 SGHDT and CDR2 YYEEEE. DNA for the CDR3: TGTGCCAGCAGCTTTAGGGCGGGAGTACACGAGCAGTACTTC. Translated, it gives CASSFRAGVHEQYF.

The rearrangement links TRBV6-1 to TRBJ1-1, with D uncertain. The V gene lost 4 bases and the J gene lost 6 bases, with 21 bases spanning the gap. This CDR3 has 16 amino acids. CDR1 is MNHNS and CDR2 is SASEGT in the germline V gene. CDR3 in amino acids: CASSVVPLRAGSEAFF. As DNA, the CDR3 is TGTGCCAGCAGTGTTGTCCCTTTGAGGGCTGGGTCTGAAGCTTTCTTT.

The chain carries TRBV7-5 and TRBJ2-4; the DNA was not used to check the table's D call, TRBD2. TRBV7-5 is a listed pseudogene. This CDR3 spans 15 amino acids. In DNA form, the CDR3 reads TGTGCCAGAAGCCATTCGCTACTAGCCAAAAACATTCAGTACTTC. Its translation: CARSHSLLAKNIQYF.

A note on this clone: The same CDR3 arises from other DNA sequences in this sample as well. This chain joins TRBV27 and TRBJ2-7; D is perhaps TRBD1 (5 bases). CDR3 size: 14 residues. The V end was cut by 5 bases, the J end by 2 bases, with 13 bases between. Germline assignment: CDR1 MNHEY and CDR2 SMNVEV (reference sequence). CDR3 amino acids: CASSLSRGPYEQYF. The CDR3, as DNA: TGTGCCAGCAGTCTCAGTAGGGGTCCCTACGAGCAGTACTTC.

The gene calls are TRBV5-6 and TRBJ2-1; TRBD2 matches 8 bases. CDR1 and CDR2 (germline): SGHDT, YYEEEE. This CDR3 comprises 18 residues. The trim removed 3 bases at V and 0 bases at J, leaving 11 bases unmatched. The chain's CDR3 is CASSSPESGRDSYNEQFF. DNA for the CDR3: TGTGCCAGCAGCTCCCCCGAGAGCGGGAGAGACTCCTACAATGAGCAGTTCTTC.

This rearrangement joins TRBV7-8 to TRBJ2-1, with D unclear. The CDR3 has 16 residues. Trimming left V 5 bases short and J 2 bases short, with 16 bases between. CDR1 SGHVS and CDR2 FQNEAQ come from the germline V gene. The CDR3 DNA follows: TGTGCCAGCAGCGCCCACGGGCGAAGGGCCTACAATGAGCAGTTCTTC. Translating gives CASSAHGRRAYNEQFF. Filled out from reference TRBV7-8 and TRBJ2-1, the complete variable domain reads GAGVSQSPRYKVAKRGQDVALRCDPISGHVSLFWYQQALGQGPEFLTYFQNEAQLDKSGLPSDRFFAERPEGSVSTLKIQRTQQEDSAVYLCASSAHGRRAYNEQFFGPGTRLTVL.

Regarding this clone: At one end the junction does not follow the germline gene, possibly because of a read error. The chain joins TRBV7-9 to TRBJ2-3; 7 bases map to TRBD1. Per the germline V gene, CDR1 is SEHNR and CDR2 is FQNEAQ (reference sequence). This CDR3 has 12 amino acids. CDR3 bases: TGTGCCAGCAGCTTGTCAGCGACAGGGCGCTTTTTT. It encodes CASSLSATGRFF.

The chain has TRBV2 and TRBJ2-2; tentative D call: TRBD2 (5 bases). The germline V and J ends were trimmed by 2 bases and 6 bases, with 19 bases remaining between them. Germline CDR1 is SNHLY and CDR2 is FYNNEI. The CDR3 runs to 17 residues. The CDR3 is CASSELTGLVGSGELFF. In DNA, the CDR3 is TGTGCCAGCAGTGAATTGACGGGGTTGGTTGGGTCCGGGGAGCTGTTTTTT.

The chain carries TRBV11-1 and TRBJ2-2; no clear D gene. This CDR3 is 14 amino acids long. The germline CDR1 and CDR2 sequences are SGHAT and FQDESV (reference sequence). Trimming shortened V by 5 bases and J by 6 bases, and 13 bases separated the two germline ends. CDR3 residues: CASSPPGISGELFF. DNA for the CDR3: TGTGCCAGCAGCCCACCAGGTATCTCCGGGGAGCTGTTTTTT.

The chain combines TRBV2 with TRBJ2-1, with TRBD1 matching over 7 bases. CDR1 and CDR2 from the germline V gene are SNHLY and FYNNEI. The CDR3 contains 14 residues. The V and J ends lost 3 bases and 8 bases, in that order; junction bases with no gene match: 7. The DNA for the CDR3 is TGTGCCAGCAGTGACTTACAGGGGAACGATGAGCAGTTCTTC. This codes for CASSDLQGNDEQFF.

The chain combines TRBV11-2 with TRBJ2-7; 10 bases match TRBD2. From germline, CDR1 is SGHAT and CDR2 FQNNGV. After removal of 1 base from V and 6 bases from J, the junction contained 6 bases not matched to a gene. CDR3 size: 15 residues. The CDR3 DNA is TGTGCCAGCAGCTTAGTTTCAGCTAGCGGGAGCGAGCAGTACTTC. It is translated as CASSLVSASGSEQYF.

CDR3 loop: CASSYTVGGYTF. As DNA, the CDR3 is TGTGCCAGCAGTTACACTGTAGGAGGCTACACCTTC. The rearrangement joins TRBV6-6 to TRBJ1-2, with D unresolved. The CDR3 spans 12 residues. Germline CDR1 and CDR2: MNHNY and SVGAGI (reference sequence). The germline V and J ends were trimmed by 2 bases and 8 bases, with 9 bases remaining between them.

The J gene is TRBJ1-1, the V gene TRBV10-3; D is uncertain. This CDR3 comprises 14 residues. Trimming cost V 5 bases and J 3 bases, with 13 bases left between them. From germline, CDR1 is ENHRY and CDR2 SYGVKD. The CDR3 DNA follows: TGTGCCATCAGTCCCGACGTAGTGGACACTGAAGCTTTCTTT. This gives the protein CAISPDVVDTEAFF.

V and J are TRBV10-3 and TRBJ2-5; D gene unclear. The V gene lost 0 bases and the J gene lost 1 base, with 9 bases spanning the gap. The CDR3 covers 15 residues. Germline assignment: CDR1 ENHRY and CDR2 SYGVKD. The CDR3 DNA sequence: TGTGCCATCAGTGAGTCCGATTCTGCCCAAGAGACCCAGTACTTC. This sequence encodes CAISESDSAQETQYF.